The rows below give T cell receptor beta chains drawn from one sample of a study of cytomegalovirus exposure and HLA in healthy donors. Profiling relied on immunoSEQ multiplex PCR, and the TCRdb table lists in-frame clones only, not all of them. The sample lists under 200,000 clones; approximately 71% were seen once. Sample: PBMCs. The receptors shown here come from a middle-aged man in good health and CMV-seronegative. CDR3s include the opening cysteine and the closing phenylalanine or tryptophan. D genes are given only for firm matches. Clone size is shown for a subset of rows, as once, few, many or a class of expanded clone.

abundance: .
j_gene: TRBJ2-5
d_gene: .
v_gene: TRBV14
CDR3nt: TGTGCCAGCAGCCAAGAAGGTCGCGGGACCGAAGAGACCCAGTACTTC
CDR3aa: CASSQEGRGTEETQYF

abundance: .
j_gene: TRBJ1-2
d_gene: .
v_gene: TRBV5-4
CDR3nt: TGTGCCAGCAGCTTGGGAGGGCAGGTCCTCATCTATGGCTACACCTTC
CDR3aa: CASSLGGQVLIYGYTF

abundance: .
j_gene: TRBJ1-4
d_gene: .
v_gene: TRBV19
CDR3nt: TGTGCCAGTCCGTCTCCGGGTGGTGAAAAACTGTTTTTT
CDR3aa: CASPSPGGEKLFF

abundance: .
j_gene: TRBJ2-5
d_gene: TRBD1
v_gene: TRBV5-1
CDR3nt: TGCGCCAGCAGCTTGGAGGGGACAGGGAAAGAGACCCAGTACTTC
CDR3aa: CASSLEGTGKETQYF

abundance: .
j_gene: TRBJ2-3
d_gene: TRBD2
v_gene: TRBV9
CDR3nt: TGTGCCAGCAGCGTACATAGCGGCGGGAGGAATGCCCAGTATTTT
CDR3aa: CASSVHSGGRNAQYF

abundance: few
j_gene: TRBJ2-1
d_gene: TRBD1
v_gene: TRBV6-5
CDR3nt: TGTGCCAGCCAAGCGGGACAGGGTGAATTCTTC
CDR3aa: CASQAGQGEFF

abundance: .
j_gene: TRBJ2-7
d_gene: TRBD1
v_gene: TRBV5-6
CDR3nt: TGTGCCAGCAGCTTGGCCGAGGGGGCCTCCTACGAGCAGTACTTC
CDR3aa: CASSLAEGASYEQYF

abundance: few
j_gene: TRBJ2-5
d_gene: TRBD1
v_gene: TRBV4-1
CDR3nt: TGCGCCAGCAGCCAATCCGAGACAGGGGGTTCCGAGACCCAGTACTTC
CDR3aa: CASSQSETGGSETQYF

abundance: .
j_gene: TRBJ2-5
d_gene: TRBD2
v_gene: TRBV19
CDR3nt: TGTGCCAGTAGTGGGACTAGCGGGGGACAAGAGACCCAGTACTTC
CDR3aa: CASSGTSGGQETQYF

abundance: .
j_gene: TRBJ2-3
d_gene: .
v_gene: TRBV6-5
CDR3nt: TGTGCCAGCAGTTACTGGTATACAGGGAAGGCAGATACGCAGTATTTT
CDR3aa: CASSYWYTGKADTQYF

abundance: .
j_gene: TRBJ1-5
d_gene: .
v_gene: TRBV2
CDR3nt: TGTGCCAGCAGCCTGGTAGGGGGAGTAGGCAATCAGCCCCAGCATTTT
CDR3aa: CASSLVGGVGNQPQHF

abundance: few
j_gene: TRBJ2-7
d_gene: TRBD2
v_gene: TRBV7-2
CDR3nt: TGTGCCAGCAGCTTAGGAGCGGGGATCTACGAGCAGTACTTC
CDR3aa: CASSLGAGIYEQYF

abundance: few
j_gene: TRBJ1-4
d_gene: TRBD1
v_gene: TRBV2
CDR3nt: TGTGCCAGCAGTTTACAGGGGGCAATGGGTGAAAAACTGTTTTTT
CDR3aa: CASSLQGAMGEKLFF

abundance: .
j_gene: TRBJ2-2
d_gene: .
v_gene: TRBV5-1
CDR3nt: TGCGCCAGCAGCTCCGCAGGGGCGAACACCGGGGAGCTGTTTTTT
CDR3aa: CASSSAGANTGELFF

abundance: .
j_gene: TRBJ2-3
d_gene: TRBD2
v_gene: TRBV28
CDR3nt: TGTGCCAGCAGTTCGGGACTAGCGGGGGCCCCCCAGTATTTT
CDR3aa: CASSSGLAGAPQYF

abundance: few
j_gene: TRBJ2-1
d_gene: .
v_gene: TRBV6-6
CDR3nt: TGTGCCAGCAGTGGGGGCCAACGCGATGAGCAGTTCTTC
CDR3aa: CASSGGQRDEQFF

abundance: few
j_gene: TRBJ1-4
d_gene: .
v_gene: TRBV4-1
CDR3nt: TGCGCCAGCAGCCAAGAAGGTTCAACAGGGTGGGAAAAACTGTTTTTT
CDR3aa: CASSQEGSTGWEKLFF

abundance: .
j_gene: TRBJ1-2
d_gene: TRBD1
v_gene: TRBV5-1
CDR3nt: TGCGCCAGCAGGCTTGGGACAGGGTTAAACTATGGCTACACCTTC
CDR3aa: CASRLGTGLNYGYTF

abundance: few
j_gene: TRBJ2-7
d_gene: .
v_gene: TRBV2
CDR3nt: TGTGCCAGCAGTAGTCAGGGTTACGAGCAGTACTTC
CDR3aa: CASSSQGYEQYF

abundance: .
j_gene: TRBJ2-5
d_gene: TRBD1
v_gene: TRBV5-1
CDR3nt: TGCGCCAGCAGCTTGCAGGGGGAGGAGACCCAGTACTTC
CDR3aa: CASSLQGEETQYF

abundance: .
j_gene: TRBJ1-2
d_gene: TRBD1
v_gene: TRBV6-5
CDR3nt: TGTGCCAGCAGGGGGACAGGCAAAACCTATGGCTACACCTTC
CDR3aa: CASRGTGKTYGYTF

abundance: .
j_gene: TRBJ2-5
d_gene: .
v_gene: TRBV2
CDR3nt: TGTGCCAGCAGTTGGGGGGAAGGGTTCCAAGAGACCCAGTACTTC
CDR3aa: CASSWGEGFQETQYF

abundance: .
j_gene: TRBJ1-6
d_gene: TRBD1
v_gene: TRBV19
CDR3nt: TGTGCCAGTAGTTCGACAGGGCCGGGTGGTTCACCCCTCCACTTT
CDR3aa: CASSSTGPGGSPLHF

abundance: .
j_gene: TRBJ2-1
d_gene: TRBD1
v_gene: TRBV15
CDR3nt: TGTGCCACCAGCAGCCCCCTAAGGACAGGGGCCTACAATGAGCAGTTCTTC
CDR3aa: CATSSPLRTGAYNEQFF

abundance: few
j_gene: TRBJ2-7
d_gene: TRBD2
v_gene: TRBV6-6
CDR3nt: TGTGCCAGCAGTTACTCGTTCCTAGCGGGTGTCTACGAGCAGTACTTC
CDR3aa: CASSYSFLAGVYEQYF

abundance: .
j_gene: TRBJ2-3
d_gene: TRBD1
v_gene: TRBV28
CDR3nt: TGTGCCAGCAGTCCGTGGGACAGGGGGTTATTGGCAGATACGCAGTATTTT
CDR3aa: CASSPWDRGLLADTQYF

abundance: .
j_gene: TRBJ2-7
d_gene: .
v_gene: TRBV15
CDR3nt: TGTGCCACCAGCCCTGAGACGGTTGCAGGGTCCGAAAGGACTACCTACGAGCAGTACTTC
CDR3aa: CATSPETVAGSERTTYEQYF

abundance: .
j_gene: TRBJ2-7
d_gene: TRBD1
v_gene: TRBV28
CDR3nt: TGTGCCAGCAGTTTATCGGACAGGGTCTACGAGCAGTACTTC
CDR3aa: CASSLSDRVYEQYF

abundance: .
j_gene: TRBJ1-2
d_gene: .
v_gene: TRBV28
CDR3nt: TGTGCCACTGGGGGCGCCCGTGGCTACACCTTC
CDR3aa: CATGGARGYTF

abundance: .
j_gene: TRBJ1-3
d_gene: TRBD1
v_gene: TRBV28
CDR3nt: TGTGCCAGCAGTTCTTTAACAGGGGGCTCTGGAAACACCATATATTTT
CDR3aa: CASSSLTGGSGNTIYF

abundance: .
j_gene: TRBJ2-2
d_gene: TRBD2
v_gene: TRBV5-6
CDR3nt: TGTGCCAGCAGCTTGGCCGGGGGGGCGGGGACCGGGGAGCTGTTTTTT
CDR3aa: CASSLAGGAGTGELFF

abundance: .
j_gene: TRBJ2-3
d_gene: TRBD2
v_gene: TRBV19
CDR3nt: TGTGCCAGTAGTACTAGCGGGGGCACAGATACGCAGTATTTT
CDR3aa: CASSTSGGTDTQYF

abundance: few
j_gene: TRBJ2-2
d_gene: .
v_gene: TRBV10-3
CDR3nt: TGTGCCATCAGTGATGGGCAGGGTGCCGGGGAGCTGTTTTTT
CDR3aa: CAISDGQGAGELFF

abundance: few
j_gene: TRBJ1-2
d_gene: TRBD1
v_gene: TRBV5-6
CDR3nt: TGTGCCAGCAGCTTGGGGGACAGGGTCTTTGGCTACACCTTC
CDR3aa: CASSLGDRVFGYTF

abundance: few
j_gene: TRBJ2-7
d_gene: TRBD1
v_gene: TRBV28
CDR3nt: TGTGCCAGCAACTTGGACAGGGTGGGCGAGCAGTACTTC
CDR3aa: CASNLDRVGEQYF

abundance: few
j_gene: TRBJ1-4
d_gene: TRBD1
v_gene: TRBV5-4
CDR3nt: TGTGCCAGCAGCTTGGGAGGGACAGGGGGCGCGGGGAAACTGTTTTTT
CDR3aa: CASSLGGTGGAGKLFF

abundance: .
j_gene: TRBJ2-5
d_gene: TRBD1
v_gene: TRBV18
CDR3nt: TGTGCCAGCTCACCAGCCGGACAGGGGATAGGGTTCGGGACCCAGTACTTC
CDR3aa: CASSPAGQGIGFGTQYF

abundance: .
j_gene: TRBJ2-2
d_gene: TRBD1
v_gene: TRBV6-5
CDR3nt: TGTGCCAGCAGTTACTCGCCAGGGGACAGCACCGGGGAGCTGTTTTTT
CDR3aa: CASSYSPGDSTGELFF

abundance: .
j_gene: TRBJ2-1
d_gene: TRBD1
v_gene: TRBV7-2
CDR3nt: TGTGCCAGCAGCTTAGCCCTTCCTGACAGGGGGGCAAACAATGAGCAGTTCTTC
CDR3aa: CASSLALPDRGANNEQFF

abundance: .
j_gene: TRBJ1-2
d_gene: .
v_gene: TRBV28
CDR3nt: TGTGCCAGCAGTCCCCAGGGAGGCGGCTACACCTTC
CDR3aa: CASSPQGGGYTF

abundance: .
j_gene: TRBJ2-5
d_gene: .
v_gene: TRBV10-2
CDR3nt: TGCGCCAGCAGTGGGCCGCGGGAGACCCAGTACTTC
CDR3aa: CASSGPRETQYF

abundance: .
j_gene: TRBJ1-5
d_gene: .
v_gene: TRBV18
CDR3nt: TGTGCCAGCTCGTCAGGACAGCGAGGAGGCAATCAGCCCCAGCATTTT
CDR3aa: CASSSGQRGGNQPQHF

abundance: .
j_gene: TRBJ2-5
d_gene: .
v_gene: TRBV18
CDR3nt: TGTGCCAGCTCACCGGGCAGCCAAGAGACCCAGTACTTC
CDR3aa: CASSPGSQETQYF

abundance: few
j_gene: TRBJ1-5
d_gene: .
v_gene: TRBV27
CDR3nt: TGTGCCAGCAGTTCGGGGGGCGTCAATCAGCCCCAGCATTTT
CDR3aa: CASSSGGVNQPQHF

abundance: few
j_gene: TRBJ1-4
d_gene: .
v_gene: TRBV5-1
CDR3nt: TGCGCCAGCAGCTTGGCGGGTGCTAATGAAAAACTGTTTTTT
CDR3aa: CASSLAGANEKLFF

abundance: .
j_gene: TRBJ2-1
d_gene: .
v_gene: TRBV12-5
CDR3nt: TGTGCTAGTGGTTTGACCCGTGCACAGGGTCCGGCCGCTGAGCAGTTCTTC
CDR3aa: CASGLTRAQGPAAEQFF

abundance: .
j_gene: TRBJ2-1
d_gene: TRBD2
v_gene: TRBV6-5
CDR3nt: TGTGCCAGCAGCACCGGGACTAGCGGGGGGTTGCAGTTCTTC
CDR3aa: CASSTGTSGGLQFF

abundance: once
j_gene: TRBJ2-5
d_gene: TRBD2
v_gene: TRBV4-1
CDR3nt: TGCGCCAGCAGCTTGAGCGGGGGGCTGGGCCAAGAGACCCAGTACTTC
CDR3aa: CASSLSGGLGQETQYF

abundance: .
j_gene: TRBJ1-2
d_gene: .
v_gene: TRBV6-5
CDR3nt: TGTGCCAGCAGTAAACCCCCCGGATCGGTGGGCGGCTACACCTTC
CDR3aa: CASSKPPGSVGGYTF

abundance: .
j_gene: TRBJ2-2
d_gene: TRBD2
v_gene: TRBV7-2
CDR3nt: TGTGCCAGCAGCTCAAGGACTAGCGGGGGGCCGAACACCGGGGAGCTGTTTTTT
CDR3aa: CASSSRTSGGPNTGELFF

abundance: .
j_gene: TRBJ1-2
d_gene: TRBD1
v_gene: TRBV19
CDR3nt: TGTGCCAGTATGCGGACAGGGTCCTACGATGGCTACACCTTC
CDR3aa: CASMRTGSYDGYTF

abundance: .
j_gene: TRBJ1-3
d_gene: TRBD1
v_gene: TRBV4-2
CDR3nt: TGTGCCAGCAGCCAAGTTAATCGACAGGGAGCTGGAAACACCATATATTTT
CDR3aa: CASSQVNRQGAGNTIYF

abundance: .
j_gene: TRBJ2-3
d_gene: TRBD2
v_gene: TRBV7-9
CDR3nt: TGTGCCAGCAGCTTCGGGACTAGCGGGGGGGCAGGCACAGATACGCAGTATTTT
CDR3aa: CASSFGTSGGAGTDTQYF

abundance: .
j_gene: TRBJ2-7
d_gene: TRBD1
v_gene: TRBV7-9
CDR3nt: TGTGCCAGCAGCTTTGAAAACAGGGGGCTCGAGCAGTACTTC
CDR3aa: CASSFENRGLEQYF

abundance: .
j_gene: TRBJ2-2
d_gene: .
v_gene: TRBV28
CDR3nt: TGTGCCAGCAACAGGAACACCGGGGAGCTGTTTTTT
CDR3aa: CASNRNTGELFF

abundance: few
j_gene: TRBJ2-1
d_gene: TRBD1
v_gene: TRBV19
CDR3nt: TGTGCCAGTACACAAATGACAGGGGGGAACAATGAGCAGTTCTTC
CDR3aa: CASTQMTGGNNEQFF